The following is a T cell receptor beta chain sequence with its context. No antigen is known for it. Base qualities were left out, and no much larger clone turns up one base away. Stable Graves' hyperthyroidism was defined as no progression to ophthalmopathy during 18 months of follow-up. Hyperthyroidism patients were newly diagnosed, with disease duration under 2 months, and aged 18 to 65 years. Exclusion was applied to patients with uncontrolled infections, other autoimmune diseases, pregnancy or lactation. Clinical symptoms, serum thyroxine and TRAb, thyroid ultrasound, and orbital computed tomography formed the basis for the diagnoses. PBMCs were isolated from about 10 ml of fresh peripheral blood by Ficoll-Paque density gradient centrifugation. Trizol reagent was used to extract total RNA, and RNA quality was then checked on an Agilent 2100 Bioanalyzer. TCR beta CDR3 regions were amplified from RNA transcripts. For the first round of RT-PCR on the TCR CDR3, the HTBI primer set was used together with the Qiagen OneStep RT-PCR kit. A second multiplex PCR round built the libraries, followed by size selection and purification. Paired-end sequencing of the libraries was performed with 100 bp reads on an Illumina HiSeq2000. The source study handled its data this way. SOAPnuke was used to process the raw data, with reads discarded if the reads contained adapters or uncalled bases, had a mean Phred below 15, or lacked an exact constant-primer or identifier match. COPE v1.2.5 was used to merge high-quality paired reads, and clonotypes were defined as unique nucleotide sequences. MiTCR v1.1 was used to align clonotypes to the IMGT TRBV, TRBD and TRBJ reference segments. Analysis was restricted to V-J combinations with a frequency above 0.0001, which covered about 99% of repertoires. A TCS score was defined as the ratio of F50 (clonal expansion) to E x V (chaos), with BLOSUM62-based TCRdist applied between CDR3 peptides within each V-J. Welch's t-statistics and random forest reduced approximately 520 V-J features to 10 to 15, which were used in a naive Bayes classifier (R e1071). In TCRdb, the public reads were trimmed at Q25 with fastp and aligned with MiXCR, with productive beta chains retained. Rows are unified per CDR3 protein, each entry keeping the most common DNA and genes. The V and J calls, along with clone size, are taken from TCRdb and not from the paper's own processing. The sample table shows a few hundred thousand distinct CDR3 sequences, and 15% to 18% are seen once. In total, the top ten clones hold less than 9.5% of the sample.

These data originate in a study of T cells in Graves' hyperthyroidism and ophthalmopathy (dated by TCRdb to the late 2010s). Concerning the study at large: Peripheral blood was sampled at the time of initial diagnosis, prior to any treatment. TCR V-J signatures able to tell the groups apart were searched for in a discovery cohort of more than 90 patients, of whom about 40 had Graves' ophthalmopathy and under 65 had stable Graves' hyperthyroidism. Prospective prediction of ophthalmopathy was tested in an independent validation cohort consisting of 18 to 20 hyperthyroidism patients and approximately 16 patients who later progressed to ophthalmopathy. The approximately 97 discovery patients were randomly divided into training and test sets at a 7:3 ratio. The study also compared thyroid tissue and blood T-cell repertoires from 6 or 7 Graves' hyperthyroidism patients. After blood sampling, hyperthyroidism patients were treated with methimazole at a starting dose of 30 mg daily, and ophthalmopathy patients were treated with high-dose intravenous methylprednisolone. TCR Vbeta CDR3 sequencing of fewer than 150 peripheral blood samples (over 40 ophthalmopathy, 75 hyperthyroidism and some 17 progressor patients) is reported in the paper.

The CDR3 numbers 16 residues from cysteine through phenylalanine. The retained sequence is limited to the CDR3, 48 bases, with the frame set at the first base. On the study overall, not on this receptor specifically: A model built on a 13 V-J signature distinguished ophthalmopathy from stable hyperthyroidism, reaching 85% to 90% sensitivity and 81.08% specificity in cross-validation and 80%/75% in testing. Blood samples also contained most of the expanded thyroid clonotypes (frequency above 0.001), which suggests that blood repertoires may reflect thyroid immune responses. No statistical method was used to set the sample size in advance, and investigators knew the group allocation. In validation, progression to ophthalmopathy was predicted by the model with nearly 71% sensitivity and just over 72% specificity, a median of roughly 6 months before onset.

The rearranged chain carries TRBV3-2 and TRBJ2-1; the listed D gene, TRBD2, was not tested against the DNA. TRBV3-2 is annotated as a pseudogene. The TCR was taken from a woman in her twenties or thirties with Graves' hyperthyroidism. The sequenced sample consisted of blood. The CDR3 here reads CASSRGLAGEVDEQFF. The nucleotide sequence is TGTGCCAGCAGCCGGGGACTAGCGGGAGAGGTCGATGAGCAGTTCTTC.